This T cell receptor (beta chain) was sequenced during a study of Ad26.COV2.S vaccination and SARS-CoV-2 variants. Points on this clone: Its antigen is not known. Different DNA sequences within this sample yield the same CDR3.

Study conclusions and caveats: Reported findings describe substantial breadth in spike-specific CD8+ and CD4+ T cell responses following vaccination.

V shed 1 base and J shed 7 bases, with 5 bases lying between them. The CDR3 has 12 residues. The table came from immunoSEQ multiplex PCR; TCRdb's copy has only in-frame clones and leaves some out. Here the sample spans around 450,000 clones, 75% to 95% being singletons. This sample's treatment: 15 to 20 received Ad26.COV2.S at low or high dose, single or two shots; about 5 received placebo; per-sample allocation not given. Day 63 following the first vaccine or placebo injection was when the samples were taken. The sample in question was peripheral blood, obtained in a trial of Ad26.COV2.S vaccine versus placebo. This TCR derives from a person between 18 and 65 years old who received the Ad26.COV2.S COVID-19 vaccine or a placebo. The chain is built from TRBV12-3 or TRBV12-4 and TRBJ2-1; D call uncertain. CDR3 bases: TGTGCCAGCAGTTTAGGGGGAAATGAGCAGTTCTTC. Its translation: CASSLGGNEQFF.